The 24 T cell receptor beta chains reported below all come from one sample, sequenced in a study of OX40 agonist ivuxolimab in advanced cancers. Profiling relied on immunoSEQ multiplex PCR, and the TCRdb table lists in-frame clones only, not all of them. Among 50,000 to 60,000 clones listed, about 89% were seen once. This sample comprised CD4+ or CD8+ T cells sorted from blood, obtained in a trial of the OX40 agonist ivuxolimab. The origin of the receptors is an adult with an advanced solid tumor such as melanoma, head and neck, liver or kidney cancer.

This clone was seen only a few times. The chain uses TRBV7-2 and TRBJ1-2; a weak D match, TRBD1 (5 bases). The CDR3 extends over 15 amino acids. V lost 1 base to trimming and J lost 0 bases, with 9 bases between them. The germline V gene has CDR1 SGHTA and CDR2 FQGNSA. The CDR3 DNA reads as TGTGCCAGCAGCTTAGGGGGACTACCTAACTATGGCTACACCTTC. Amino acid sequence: CASSLGGLPNYGYTF.

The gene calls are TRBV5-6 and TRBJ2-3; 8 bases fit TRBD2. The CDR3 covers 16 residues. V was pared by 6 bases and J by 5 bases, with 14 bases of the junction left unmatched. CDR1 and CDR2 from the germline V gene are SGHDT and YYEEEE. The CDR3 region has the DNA TGTGCCAGCAACCGTTATGTGACGGGAGGGGGAGATACGCAGTATTTT. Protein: CASNRYVTGGGDTQYF.

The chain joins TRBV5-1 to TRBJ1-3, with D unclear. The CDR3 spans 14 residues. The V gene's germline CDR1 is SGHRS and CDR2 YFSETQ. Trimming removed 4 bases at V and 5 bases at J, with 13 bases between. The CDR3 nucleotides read TGCGCCAGCAGCCCGGGAGGCGGAAGAAACACCATATATTTT. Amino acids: CASSPGGGRNTIYF.

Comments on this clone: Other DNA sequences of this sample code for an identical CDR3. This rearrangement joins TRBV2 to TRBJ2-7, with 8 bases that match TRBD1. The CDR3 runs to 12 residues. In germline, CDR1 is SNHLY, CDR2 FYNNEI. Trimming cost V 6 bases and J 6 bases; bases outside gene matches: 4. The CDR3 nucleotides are TGTGCCAGCAGCGGACAGGGCAGCGAGCAGTACTTC. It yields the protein CASSGQGSEQYF.

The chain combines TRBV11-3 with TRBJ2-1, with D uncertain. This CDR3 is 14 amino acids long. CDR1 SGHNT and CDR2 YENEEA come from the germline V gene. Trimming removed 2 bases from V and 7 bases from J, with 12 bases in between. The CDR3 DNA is TGTGCCAGCAGCTTAATGGGATTAGGGAATGAGCAGTTCTTC. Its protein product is CASSLMGLGNEQFF.

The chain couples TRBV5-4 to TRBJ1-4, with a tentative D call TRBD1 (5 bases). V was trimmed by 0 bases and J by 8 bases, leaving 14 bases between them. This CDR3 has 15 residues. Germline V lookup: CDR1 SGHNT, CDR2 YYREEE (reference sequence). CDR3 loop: CASSLASREKEKLFF. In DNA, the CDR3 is TGTGCCAGCAGCTTGGCCAGCAGGGAAAAAGAAAAACTGTTTTTT.

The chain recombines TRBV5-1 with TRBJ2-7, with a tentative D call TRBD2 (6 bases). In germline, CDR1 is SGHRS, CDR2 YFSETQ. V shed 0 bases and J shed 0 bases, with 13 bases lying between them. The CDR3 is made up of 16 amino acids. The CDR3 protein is CASSLGFSGSSYEQYF. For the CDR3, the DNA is TGCGCCAGCAGCTTGGGGTTTAGCGGAAGCTCCTACGAGCAGTACTTC.

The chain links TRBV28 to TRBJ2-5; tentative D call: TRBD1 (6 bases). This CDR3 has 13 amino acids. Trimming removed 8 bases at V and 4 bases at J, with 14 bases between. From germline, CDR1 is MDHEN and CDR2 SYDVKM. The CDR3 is CASFTGSGETQYF. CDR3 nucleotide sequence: TGTGCCAGCTTTACAGGGTCTGGAGAGACCCAGTACTTC.

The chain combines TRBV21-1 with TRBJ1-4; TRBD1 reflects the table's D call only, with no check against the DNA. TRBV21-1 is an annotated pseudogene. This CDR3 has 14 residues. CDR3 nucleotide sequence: TGTGCCAGCAGCAAAGGACAGGTCCCAAAAAAACTGTTTTTT. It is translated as CASSKGQVPKKLFF.

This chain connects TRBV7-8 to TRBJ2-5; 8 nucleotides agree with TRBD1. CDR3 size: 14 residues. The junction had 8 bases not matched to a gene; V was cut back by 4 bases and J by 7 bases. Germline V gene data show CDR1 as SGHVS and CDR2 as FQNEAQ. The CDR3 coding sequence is TGTGCCAGCAGCTCCCGGACAGGGCGAGGGACCCAGTACTTC. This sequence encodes CASSSRTGRGTQYF.

This CDR3 reads CASSLASGPQETQYF. The CDR3 DNA reads TGTGCCAGCAGCTTAGCGTCGGGGCCACAAGAGACCCAGTACTTC. V is TRBV7-8 and J is TRBJ2-5; D possibly matches TRBD1 or TRBD2 (5 bases each). V gave up 0 bases and J gave up 2 bases, with 10 bases separating them. The CDR3 is made up of 15 amino acids. Germline V gene data show CDR1 as SGHVS and CDR2 as FQNEAQ.

DNA of the CDR3: TGTGCCAGCAGCCCCCCTAGCGCTTCCTACGAGCAGTACTTC. It encodes CASSPPSASYEQYF. The rearrangement joins TRBV7-2 to TRBJ2-7; D is possibly TRBD2 (6 bases). From germline, CDR1 is SGHTA and CDR2 FQGNSA. V shed 5 bases and J shed 1 base, with 12 bases lying between them. The CDR3 loop spans 14 amino acids.

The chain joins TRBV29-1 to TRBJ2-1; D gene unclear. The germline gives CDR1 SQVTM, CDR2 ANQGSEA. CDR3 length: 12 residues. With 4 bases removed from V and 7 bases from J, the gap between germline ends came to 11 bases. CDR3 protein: CSVVPVANEQFF. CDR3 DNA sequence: TGCAGCGTTGTGCCTGTAGCTAATGAGCAGTTCTTC.

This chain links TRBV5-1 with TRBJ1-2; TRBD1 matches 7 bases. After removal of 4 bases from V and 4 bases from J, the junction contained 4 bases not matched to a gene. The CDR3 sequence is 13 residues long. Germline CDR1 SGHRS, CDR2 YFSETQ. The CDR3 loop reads CASSVGQTYGYTF. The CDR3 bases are TGCGCCAGCAGCGTGGGACAGACCTATGGCTACACCTTC.

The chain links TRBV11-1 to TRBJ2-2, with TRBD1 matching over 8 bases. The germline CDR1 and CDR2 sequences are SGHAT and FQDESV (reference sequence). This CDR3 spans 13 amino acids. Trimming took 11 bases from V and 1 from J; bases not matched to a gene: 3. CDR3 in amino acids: CAAGTGNTGELFF. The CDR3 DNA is TGTGCCGCCGGGACAGGGAACACCGGGGAGCTGTTTTTT.

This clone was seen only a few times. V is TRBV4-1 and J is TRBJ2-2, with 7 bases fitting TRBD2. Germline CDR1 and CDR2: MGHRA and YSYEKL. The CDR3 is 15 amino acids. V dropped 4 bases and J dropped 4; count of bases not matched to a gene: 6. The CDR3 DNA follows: TGCGCCAGCAGCCGGGGAGGGCCGGTCACCGGGGAGCTGTTTTTT. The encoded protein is CASSRGGPVTGELFF.

The CDR3 region has the DNA TGTGCCAGCAGTGAACGGCGACTAGCGGAAGTAGCCTACGAGCAGTACTTC. Its protein product is CASSERRLAEVAYEQYF. The chain recombines TRBV6-1 with TRBJ2-7; 9 nucleotides line up with TRBD2. The CDR3 covers 17 residues. Germline V gives CDR1 MNHNS, CDR2 SASEGT. The V segment lost 2 bases and the J segment 2 bases; nucleotides outside the gene matches: 10.

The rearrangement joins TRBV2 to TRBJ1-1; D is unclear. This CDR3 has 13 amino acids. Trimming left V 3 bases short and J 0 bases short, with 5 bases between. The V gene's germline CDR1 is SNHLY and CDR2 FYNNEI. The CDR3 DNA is TGTGCCAGCAGTGATGAATTGAACACTGAAGCTTTCTTT. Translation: CASSDELNTEAFF.

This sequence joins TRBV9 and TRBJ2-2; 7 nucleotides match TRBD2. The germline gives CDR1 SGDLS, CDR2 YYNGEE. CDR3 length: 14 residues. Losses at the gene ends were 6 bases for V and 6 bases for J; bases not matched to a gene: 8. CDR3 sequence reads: CASNAREGSGELFF. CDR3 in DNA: TGTGCCAGCAACGCGAGGGAGGGGTCCGGGGAGCTGTTTTTT.

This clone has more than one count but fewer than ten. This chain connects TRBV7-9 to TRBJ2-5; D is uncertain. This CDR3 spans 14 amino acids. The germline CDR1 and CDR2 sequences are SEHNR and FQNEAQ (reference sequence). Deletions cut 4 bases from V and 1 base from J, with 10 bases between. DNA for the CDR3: TGTGCCAGCAGCTCGTACAAGCTCCAAGAGACCCAGTACTTC. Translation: CASSSYKLQETQYF.

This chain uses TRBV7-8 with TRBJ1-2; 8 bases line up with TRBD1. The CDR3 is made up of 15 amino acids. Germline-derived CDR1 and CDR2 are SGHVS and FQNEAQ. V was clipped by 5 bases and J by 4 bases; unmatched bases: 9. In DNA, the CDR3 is TGTGCCAGCAGCACCCTAGGACAGGGCTCCTATGGCTACACCTTC. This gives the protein CASSTLGQGSYGYTF. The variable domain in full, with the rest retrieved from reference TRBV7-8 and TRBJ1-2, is GAGVSQSPRYKVAKRGQDVALRCDPISGHVSLFWYQQALGQGPEFLTYFQNEAQLDKSGLPSDRFFAERPEGSVSTLKIQRTQQEDSAVYLCASSTLGQGSYGYTFGSGTRLTVV.

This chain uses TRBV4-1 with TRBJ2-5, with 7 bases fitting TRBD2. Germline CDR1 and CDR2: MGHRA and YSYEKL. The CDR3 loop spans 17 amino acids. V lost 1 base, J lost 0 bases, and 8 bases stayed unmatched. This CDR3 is CASSQVNSGPYQETQYF. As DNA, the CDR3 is TGCGCCAGCAGCCAAGTGAATAGCGGGCCCTACCAAGAGACCCAGTACTTC.

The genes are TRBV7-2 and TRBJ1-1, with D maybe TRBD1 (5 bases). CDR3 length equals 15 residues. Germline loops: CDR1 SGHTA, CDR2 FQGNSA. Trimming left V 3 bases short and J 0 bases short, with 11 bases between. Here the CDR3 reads CASSFRGTMNTEAFF. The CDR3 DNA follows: TGTGCCAGCAGCTTCCGGGGGACGATGAACACTGAAGCTTTCTTT.

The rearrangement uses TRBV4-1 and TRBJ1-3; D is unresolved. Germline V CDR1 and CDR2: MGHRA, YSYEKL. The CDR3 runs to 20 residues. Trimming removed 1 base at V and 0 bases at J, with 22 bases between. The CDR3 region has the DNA TGCGCCAGCAGCCAAGCCCGCCAGTCAACAGCCCGCAGCTCTGGAAACACCATATATTTT. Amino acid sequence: CASSQARQSTARSSGNTIYF.